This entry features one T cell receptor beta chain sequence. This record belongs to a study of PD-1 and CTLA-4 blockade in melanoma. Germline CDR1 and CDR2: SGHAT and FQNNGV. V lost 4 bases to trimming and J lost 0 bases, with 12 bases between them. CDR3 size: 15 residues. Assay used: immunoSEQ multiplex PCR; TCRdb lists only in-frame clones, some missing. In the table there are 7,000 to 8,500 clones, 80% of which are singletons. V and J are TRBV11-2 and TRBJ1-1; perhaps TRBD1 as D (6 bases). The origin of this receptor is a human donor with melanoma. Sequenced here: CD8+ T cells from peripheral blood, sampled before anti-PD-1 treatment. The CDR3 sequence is CASSSLQGMNTEAFF. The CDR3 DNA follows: TGTGCCAGCAGCTCGTTACAGGGTATGAACACTGAAGCTTTCTTT.